The 19 T cell receptor beta chains in this list originate from one sample, sequenced in a study of blood T cell repertoires in COVID-19. TCRdb's table, derived via immunoSEQ multiplex PCR, lists solely in-frame clones and lacks some. The repertoire holds just over 150,000 clones, around 89% seen once, with 15% in the top ten. Sequenced: peripheral blood. These receptors all stem from a woman between 40 and 50 years old with acute or convalescent COVID-19.

The chain has TRBV14 and TRBJ2-1; D might be TRBD2 (5 bases). The CDR3 is 14 residues long. Deletions cut 0 bases from V and 5 bases from J, with 8 bases between. Germline V CDR1 and CDR2: SGHDN, FVKESK. The CDR3 region has the DNA TGTGCCAGCAGCCAAGACGTCGGGGACAATGAGCAGTTCTTC. Amino acids: CASSQDVGDNEQFF.

This clone was observed a handful of times. The chain is built from TRBV4-2 and TRBJ2-1; 11 nucleotides match TRBD2. CDR3 length equals 15 residues. The trim removed 8 bases at V and 6 bases at J, leaving 9 bases unmatched. Germline V gene lookup returns CDR1 LGHNA and CDR2 YNFKEQ. The CDR3 DNA follows: TGTGCCAGCGCCCCGACTAGCGGGGTCATCAATGAGCAGTTCTTC. As protein: CASAPTSGVINEQFF.

This clone was detected once. CDR3 nucleotide sequence: TGCGCCAGCAGTCAATCAGGCAGGGTGATAGGCTCACCCCTCCACTTT. It yields the protein CASSQSGRVIGSPLHF. The rearrangement joins TRBV23-1 to TRBJ1-6; possibly TRBD1 for D (5 bases). TRBV23-1 has ORF status, its function being uncertain. The CDR3 is 16 amino acids. V lost 0 bases and J 10 bases, leaving 16 bases between the germline ends.

The chain combines TRBV3-1 (or the pseudogene TRBV3-2) with TRBJ2-6; possibly TRBD1 for D (5 bases). The V and J ends lost 4 bases and 2 bases respectively, with 9 bases between them. The germline gives CDR1 LGHDT, CDR2 YNNKEL (reference sequence). There are 15 residues in the CDR3. CDR3 nucleotide sequence: TGTGCCAGCAGCCTACAGGTTGCTGGGGCCAACGTCCTGACTTTC. It codes for CASSLQVAGANVLTF.

V gene TRBV27 combines with J gene TRBJ1-5, with D perhaps matching TRBD1 (6 bases). The CDR3 spans 15 residues. With 6 bases removed from V and 1 base from J, the gap between germline ends came to 13 bases. Per germline, CDR1 MNHEY and CDR2 SMNVEV (reference sequence). CDR3 loop: CASRTGSESNQPQHF. CDR3 bases: TGTGCCAGCAGAACAGGGTCGGAGAGCAATCAGCCCCAGCATTTT.

The chain recombines TRBV7-3 with TRBJ2-1, with TRBD2 matching over 7 bases. Germline loops: CDR1 SGHTA, CDR2 FQGTGA. Losses at the gene ends were 5 bases for V and 7 bases for J; bases not matched to a gene: 14. The CDR3 consists of 16 residues. The DNA for the CDR3 is TGTGCCAGCAGCATCGCCGGGACGTGGCGGGGGAATGAGCAGTTCTTC. Translation gives CASSIAGTWRGNEQFF.

This clone was counted a few times. The chain employs TRBV21-1 and TRBJ2-1; the table's TRBD2 call for D was not verified on the DNA. TRBV21-1 is shown as a pseudogene. The CDR3 runs 19 residues. DNA of the CDR3: TGTGCCAGCAGCAGATACGTGCAAAGTCGAGCGGGGGGGCTCAATGAGCAGTTCTTC. It yields the protein CASSRYVQSRAGGLNEQFF.

This chain joins TRBV10-3 and TRBJ2-5, with D perhaps TRBD1 (6 bases). The CDR3 totals 15 residues. V lost 3 bases and J lost 4, with 15 bases in between. Per germline, CDR1 ENHRY and CDR2 SYGVKD. CDR3 bases: TGTGCCATCAGTGACCCAACTAAGACAGGAGAGACCCAGTACTTC. Protein sequence: CAISDPTKTGETQYF.

V gene TRBV9 combines with J gene TRBJ2-5; tentatively, D is TRBD1 (6 bases). Germline V CDR1 and CDR2: SGDLS, YYNGEE. This CDR3 region has 16 residues. The V and J ends lost 3 bases and 0 bases respectively, with 15 bases between them. The CDR3 coding sequence is TGTGCCAGCAGCGCTGGGGGCACAGGGCACCAAGAGACCCAGTACTTC. Its protein is CASSAGGTGHQETQYF.

This chain links TRBV11-2 with TRBJ1-2; possible D gene TRBD1, 5 bases. V gave up 3 bases and J gave up 7 bases, with 9 bases separating them. Germline V gives CDR1 SGHAT, CDR2 FQNNGV. This CDR3 has 12 amino acids. CDR3 DNA sequence: TGTGCCAGCAGCTTTCAGGGTTCTGGCTACACCTTC. Its protein is CASSFQGSGYTF.

This clone occurred once. The chain combines TRBV27 with TRBJ1-2, with D perhaps matching TRBD1 (5 bases). The germline V gene has CDR1 MNHEY and CDR2 SMNVEV (reference sequence). The ends were cut back, 5 bases at V and 1 base at J, with 11 bases in the middle. The CDR3 length is 14 residues. CDR3 coding DNA: TGTGCCAGCAGTAAAAAACAGGATAACTATGGCTACACCTTC. It yields the protein CASSKKQDNYGYTF.

The genes are TRBV28 and TRBJ2-1, with D perhaps matching TRBD1 (5 bases). The V end lost 8 bases, the J end lost 7 bases, and 18 bases lay between the germline ends. Germline V gene lookup returns CDR1 MDHEN and CDR2 SYDVKM. CDR3 size: 14 residues. In DNA, the CDR3 is TGTGCCAGCGCAAAACTCTGGGGCCGGAATGAGCAGTTCTTC. Amino acid sequence: CASAKLWGRNEQFF.

The chain is built from TRBV11-2 and TRBJ2-2, with 10 bases that match TRBD2. Germline V gives CDR1 SGHAT, CDR2 FQNNGV. The CDR3 runs 15 residues. With V trimmed by 3 bases and J by 4 bases, 2 bases remained unmatched. CDR3: CASSFASGSTGELFF. The CDR3 nucleotides are TGTGCCAGCAGCTTTGCTAGCGGGAGCACCGGGGAGCTGTTTTTT.

The rearrangement uses TRBV24-1 and TRBJ2-5; 7 bases map to TRBD1. V was clipped by 1 base and J by 1 base; unmatched bases: 2. The CDR3 runs to 15 residues. CDR1 and CDR2 from the germline V gene are KGHDR and SFDVKD. The DNA of the CDR3 is TGTGCCACCAGTGATTTAGGGGGCAGCCAAGAGACCCAGTACTTC. Translation: CATSDLGGSQETQYF.

V usage is TRBV5-1 and J usage is TRBJ2-3, with 8 bases matching TRBD1. The V segment lost 0 bases and the J segment 0 bases; nucleotides outside the gene matches: 3. The germline V gene has CDR1 SGHRS and CDR2 YFSETQ. The CDR3 covers 16 residues. In DNA form, the CDR3 reads TGCGCCAGCAGCTTGGGGACAGGGTTTAGCACAGATACGCAGTATTTT. Translation: CASSLGTGFSTDTQYF.

The chain couples TRBV7-2 to TRBJ2-7; D remains unclear. There are 15 residues in the CDR3. Per the germline V gene, CDR1 is SGHTA and CDR2 is FQGNSA. Trimming took 1 base from V and 3 from J, leaving 13 bases between them. This chain's CDR3 is CASSLVGRLDYEQYF. CDR3 nucleotide sequence: TGTGCCAGCAGCTTAGTCGGCAGACTTGACTACGAGCAGTACTTC.

This chain joins TRBV19 and TRBJ1-3; D remains ambiguous. V was pared by 5 bases and J by 0 bases, with 11 bases between. CDR3 length: 15 residues. CDR1 LNHDA and CDR2 SQIVND come from the germline V gene (reference sequence). The CDR3 reads CASSLTMDSGNTIYF. In nucleotides, the CDR3 is TGTGCCAGTAGTCTGACAATGGACTCTGGAAACACCATATATTTT.

The V and J genes are TRBV5-4 and TRBJ2-5; TRBD2 agrees at 7 bases. The CDR3 is 14 amino acids. V shed 7 bases and J 0 bases; nucleotides not matched to a gene: 6. Germline V CDR1 and CDR2: SGHNT, YYREEE (reference sequence). CDR3 region: CASSAGGYQETQYF. The CDR3 DNA reads as TGTGCCAGCTCCGCCGGGGGGTACCAAGAGACCCAGTACTTC.

This chain joins TRBV4-1 and TRBJ2-3; weak D call: TRBD1 (6 bases). In germline, CDR1 is MGHRA, CDR2 YSYEKL. V was shortened by 5 bases and J by 0 bases, with 15 bases between the two germline ends. The length of the CDR3 is 16 residues. In DNA form, the CDR3 reads TGCGCCAGCAGCGTTAACAGGGATTCTAGCACAGATACGCAGTATTTT. Translated: CASSVNRDSSTDTQYF.